The entry below describes one T cell receptor (beta chain). It has no known antigen specificity. Base-call qualities are not available, and no considerably larger clone is one nucleotide away. The collaborating institutions used their own protocols to collect whole blood in K2EDTA tubes. For TCRbeta analysis, collaborator samples were shipped as frozen whole blood, as isolated PBMCs, or as DNA extracted from either sample type. This specimen belongs to a study of blood T cell repertoires in COVID-19 (dated by TCRdb to 2020 to 2022). As for the study more broadly: Collaborator samples came from the United States, Italy and Spain and covered acute and convalescent phases of COVID-19. The prospective study material was composed of cDNA or gDNA derived from T cells, B-cell-depleted T cells, or PBMCs. Subjects who had been exposed to COVID-19, were actively infected with it, or had recovered from it provided the deeply sampled blood TCRbeta repertoires that made up the dataset. A freely available public database, intended as a resource for researchers studying the immune response to SARS-CoV-2, is where the repertoires were released. Samples came from the ongoing ImmuneRACE study (first 160 participants) plus 1,254 subjects from 6 global collaborators. The sample metadata nearly always contained a de-identified subject ID, COVID-19 status, age in years and sex. Where available, HLA class I and class II types were obtained from metadata supplied by the sample provider rather than from assay-based typing. What the work shows at the level of the full study, not this receptor alone: The quantity of clinical and demographic metadata differed by source and by participant and was supplied without curation.

CDR1 LNHNV and CDR2 YYDKDF were looked up in the germline V gene (reference sequence). The CDR3 has 19 amino acids, counting the end cysteine and phenylalanine. The read is trimmed to its CDR3 DNA, 57 bases read in frame from base 1. V and J lose 0 bases and 5 bases, and a span of 25 bases separates them. TCRbeta CDR3 regions were amplified from genomic DNA using the immunoSEQ Assay, a bias-controlled multiplex PCR. The study's processing was this. The number of nucleated cells in each sample was estimated by amplification of reference gene primers within the assay. Sequence reads were collapsed and filtered to measure the absolute abundance of every unique TCRbeta CDR3 rearrangement. Productive Simpson clonality was computed per sample as the square root of Simpson's diversity index over productive rearrangements. TCRdb provides this immuneACCESS table in a form limited to in-frame rearrangements. Some clones are lacking; in checked studies, under half of them reflect an unresolved V gene, and why the rest are absent is not known. That table supplies the V and J calls and clone size; D and trimming were determined from the DNA. For this sample the table gives some 140,000 clones, of which around 89% were detected only once. The top ten clones comprise around 20% of the sample.

The receptor was derived from a man aged 45 to 65 with active or convalescent COVID-19. Sequenced input: peripheral blood. This receptor chain uses TRBV15 and TRBJ2-5; matching of 6 bases hints at TRBD2 as the D gene. The nucleotide sequence reads as follows: TGTGCCACCAGCAGAGAACCTTTCGGAGGGGAACCGACGGGGGAGACCCAGTACTTC. This codes for CATSREPFGGEPTGETQYF.